This is a list of T cell receptor beta chains from one sample in a study of post-analysis software for immune sequencing data. TCRdb processed the PCR reads anew with MiXCR; each CDR3 protein has one entry. There are about 770,000 distinct CDR3 sequences in the sample; 35% to 55% occur only once, and 4% to 5% lies in the top ten. Sample: blood. All receptors derive from a girl aged 5 to 17 with multiple sclerosis. Both conserved end residues are part of each CDR3. A D gene is named only where the DNA matches it firmly. A row's size may be missing; if present it is once, few, many or a size class.

TRBJ2-1	TRBD2	few	19	TRBV7-9	CASTEKRTSGRVAYNEQFF	TGTGCCAGCACCGAAAAGAGGACTAGCGGGAGGGTAGCCTACAATGAGCAGTTCTTC
TRBJ2-5	TRBD2	few	14	TRBV30	CARSAAGGRETQYF	TGTGCCCGGAGTGCCGCGGGGGGGAGAGAGACCCAGTACTTC
TRBJ2-1	TRBD2	few	15	TRBV29-1	CSVEDWLAGLNEQFF	TGCAGCGTTGAAGATTGGCTAGCGGGCCTCAATGAGCAGTTCTTC
TRBJ2-3	.	.	13	TRBV5-1	CASSLRLGNTQYF	TGCGCCAGCAGCTTGCGGCTCGGGAATACGCAGTATTTT
TRBJ2-7	TRBD2	few	14	TRBV6-5	CASSSSGRSREQYF	TGTGCCAGCAGCTCTAGCGGGAGGAGCCGCGAGCAGTACTTC
TRBJ2-3	.	.	13	TRBV29-1	CSVAQGRTDTQYF	TGCAGCGTTGCGCAGGGGCGGACAGATACGCAGTATTTT
TRBJ2-1	TRBD2	.	11	TRBV29-1	CSVDGTIEQFF	TGCAGCGTCGACGGGACTATAGAGCAGTTCTTC
TRBJ1-4	.	.	12	TRBV12-3/TRBV12-4	CASSFSGEKLFF	TGTGCCAGCAGTTTCAGTGGTGAAAAACTGTTTTTT
TRBJ2-7	.	.	13	TRBV29-1	CTATLTSSSEQYF	TGCACCGCTACTCTGACTAGTTCCTCTGAGCAGTACTTC
TRBJ2-5	TRBD1	.	15	TRBV7-2	CASSPTDRSQETQYF	TGTGCCAGCAGCCCAACGGACAGGTCCCAAGAGACCCAGTACTTC
TRBJ2-7	.	few	12	TRBV7-9	CASSLESLGQYF	TGTGCCAGCAGCCTCGAAAGCCTCGGGCAGTACTTC
TRBJ1-1	.	.	14	TRBV7-3	CASSFGGLNTEAFF	TGTGCCAGCAGTTTTGGGGGACTGAACACTGAAGCTTTCTTT
TRBJ2-4	TRBD2	.	19	TRBV5-1	CASSLATSGSPEAKNIQYF	TGCGCCAGCAGCTTGGCTACTAGCGGATCACCCGAAGCCAAAAACATTCAGTACTTC
TRBJ2-7	.	.	13	TRBV12-3/TRBV12-4	CASSFGIVYEQYF	TGTGCCAGCAGTTTCGGGATAGTCTACGAGCAGTACTTC
TRBJ2-1	.	.	12	TRBV5-8	CASSQNNVEQFF	TGTGCCAGCAGCCAAAACAACGTTGAGCAGTTCTTC
TRBJ2-1	.	.	12	TRBV12-3/TRBV12-4	CASSLHRESQFF	TGTGCCAGCAGTTTGCACCGGGAGTCTCAGTTCTTC
TRBJ2-1	.	.	11	TRBV10-3	CAISANNEQFF	TGTGCCATCAGTGCGAACAATGAGCAGTTCTTC
TRBJ2-7	.	few	13	TRBV6-1	CASSDGGTYEQYF	TGTGCCAGCAGCGACGGAGGGACCTACGAGCAGTACTTC
TRBJ2-7	TRBD1	few	14	TRBV18	CASSQGQGGDEQYF	TGTGCCAGCTCCCAAGGACAGGGGGGGGACGAGCAGTACTTC
TRBJ1-1	.	.	12	TRBV20-1	CSALAENTEAFF	TGCAGTGCTTTGGCCGAGAACACTGAAGCTTTCTTT
TRBJ2-3	TRBD1	few	15	TRBV27	CASSLPGQGTDTQYF	TGTGCCAGCAGTTTACCCGGACAGGGCACAGATACGCAGTATTTT
TRBJ2-1	.	.	15	TRBV12-3/TRBV12-4	CASSSGTFTGNEQFF	TGTGCCAGCAGTTCCGGGACTTTCACGGGCAATGAGCAGTTCTTC
TRBJ2-7	.	few	13	TRBV5-1	CASSLVLGYEQYF	TGCGCCAGCAGCTTGGTTTTGGGTTACGAGCAGTACTTC
TRBJ2-3	TRBD2	.	16	TRBV6-6	CASSYPLAGDGDTQYF	TGTGCCAGCAGTTACCCACTAGCGGGAGATGGGGATACGCAGTATTTT
TRBJ2-7	TRBD2	few	17	TRBV11-2	CASSSLRGGLRDYEQYF	TGTGCCAGCAGCTCCCTCCGGGGGGGACTAAGGGATTACGAGCAGTACTTC
TRBJ2-7	.	few	14	TRBV29-1	CSVEGLRDTYEQYF	TGCAGCGTTGAAGGGCTCCGGGACACATACGAGCAGTACTTC
TRBJ2-7	.	.	15	TRBV12-3/TRBV12-4	CASSSPSDRHYEQYF	TGTGCCAGCAGTTCCCCTAGCGACCGCCACTACGAGCAGTACTTC
TRBJ2-7	.	.	14	TRBV7-3	CASSPFPGADEQYF	TGTGCCAGCAGCCCCTTCCCGGGAGCGGACGAGCAGTACTTC